These 8 T cell receptor beta chains originate from one sample sequenced in a study of cytomegalovirus exposure and HLA in healthy donors. Primers included in the PCR were 60 Vbeta and 13 Jbeta primers. Repertoires were generated with immunoSEQ multiplex PCR, while TCRdb's copy carries only in-frame clones and drops some. The data show 130,000 to 150,000 clones, 78% seen once. Sequenced: PBMCs. These receptors originate from a middle-aged man in good health and CMV-seropositive.

The chain couples TRBV5-4 to TRBJ2-3, with D maybe TRBD2 (5 bases). Germline V gene lookup returns CDR1 SGHNT and CDR2 YYREEE (reference sequence). The CDR3 sequence is 14 residues long. Trimming removed 0 bases at V and 1 base at J, with 6 bases between. CDR3 sequence: CASSLAGGTDTQYF. CDR3 DNA sequence: TGTGCCAGCAGCTTGGCCGGGGGCACAGATACGCAGTATTTT.

The V call is TRBV6-5, the J call TRBJ1-1; no reliable D call. Germline CDR1 and CDR2: MNHEY and SVGAGI. Deletions cut 5 bases from V and 10 bases from J, with 14 bases between. This CDR3 has 12 amino acids. This CDR3 is CASSEFRLSAFF. CDR3 coding DNA: TGTGCCAGCAGTGAATTCAGGTTGTCAGCTTTCTTT.

This clone was recorded a few times. The CDR3 DNA reads TGTGCCAGCGGACAGGGGAACACTGAAGCTTTCTTT. It encodes CASGQGNTEAFF. This rearrangement joins TRBV19 to TRBJ1-1, with 8 bases identical to TRBD1. This CDR3 has 12 amino acids. Germline V gives CDR1 LNHDA, CDR2 SQIVND (reference sequence). The trim removed 9 bases at V and 1 base at J, leaving 1 base unmatched.

The chain links TRBV5-6 to TRBJ1-5; D is perhaps TRBD1 (6 bases). Per the germline V gene, CDR1 is SGHDT and CDR2 is YYEEEE. The CDR3 length is 14 residues. V was shortened by 4 bases and J by 3 bases, with 11 bases between the two germline ends. CDR3 loop: CASSGGQFNQPQHF. CDR3 coding DNA: TGTGCCAGCAGCGGTGGACAGTTCAATCAGCCCCAGCATTTT.

The chain combines TRBV6-1 with TRBJ2-4, with TRBD2 as a possible D gene (5 bases). Germline V gene sequence: CDR1 MNHNS, CDR2 SASEGT. V lost 6 bases to trimming and J lost 0 bases, with 9 bases between them. This CDR3 has 14 amino acids. As DNA, the CDR3 is TGTGCCAGCAGAGGACTGGAAGCCAAAAACATTCAGTACTTC. Protein product: CASRGLEAKNIQYF.

The V and J genes are TRBV28 and TRBJ1-5; D is perhaps TRBD1 (6 bases). CDR1 and CDR2 (germline): MDHEN, SYDVKM. V dropped 5 bases and J dropped 7 bases, with 12 bases sitting between them. The CDR3 covers 13 residues. CDR3 region: CASSPIGGQPQHF. In DNA, the CDR3 is TGTGCCAGCAGTCCTATAGGGGGACAGCCCCAGCATTTT.

DNA for the CDR3: TGCGCCAGCTCTTTTGGAGGGGAGACCCAGTACTTC. Residues: CASSFGGETQYF. The chain has TRBV5-1 and TRBJ2-5, with D possibly TRBD2 on 6 matching bases. Between the trimmed V and J ends, which lost 7 bases and 5 bases, there was a span of 12 bases. The CDR3 length is 12 residues. In germline, CDR1 is SGHRS, CDR2 YFSETQ. Full variable domain (remainder filled in from reference TRBV5-1 and TRBJ2-5): KAGVTQTPRYLIKTRGQQVTLSCSPISGHRSVSWYQQTPGQGLQFLFEYFSETQRNKGNFPGRFSGRQFSNSRSEMNVSTLELGDSALYLCASSFGGETQYFGPGTRLLVL.

The chain joins TRBV2 to TRBJ1-2; D might be TRBD1 (6 bases). The CDR3 is made up of 18 amino acids. V lost 6 bases and J lost 4, with 27 bases in between. CDR1 and CDR2 from the germline V gene are SNHLY and FYNNEI. The CDR3, as DNA: TGTGCCAGCAGACCCCAGGGAAGAGGGGGGGCCACCCGCTATGGCTACACCTTC. It specifies CASRPQGRGGATRYGYTF. The full variable domain, with the rest looked up from reference TRBV2 and TRBJ1-2, is EPEVTQTPSHQVTQMGQEVILRCVPISNHLYFYWYRQILGQKVEFLVSFYNNEISEKSEIFDDQFSVERPDGSNFTLKIRSTKLEDSAMYFCASRPQGRGGATRYGYTFGSGTRLTVV.